A single sample is the source of the 15 T cell receptor beta chains below, sequenced in a study of cytomegalovirus exposure and HLA in healthy donors. PCR used 60 Vbeta primers and 13 Jbeta primers. Method: immunoSEQ multiplex PCR; TCRdb's copy keeps in-frame clones and lacks some. Here the sample spans 75,000 to 95,000 clones, 65% being singletons. Sequences were obtained from PBMCs. Source of these receptors: a woman between 50 and 59 years old in good health and CMV-seropositive.

CDR3 sequence (DNA): TGTGCCAGCAGCCCAGGGACTTTAGACGAGCAGTACTTC. It yields the protein CASSPGTLDEQYF. The chain combines TRBV9 with TRBJ2-7; D perhaps matches TRBD2 (6 bases). Germline V gene sequence: CDR1 SGDLS, CDR2 YYNGEE. Trimming took 4 bases from V and 5 from J, leaving 13 bases between them. This CDR3 has 13 residues.

The chain couples TRBV7-9 to TRBJ2-4; D may be TRBD2 (6 bases). The CDR3 extends over 16 amino acids. CDR1 is SEHNR, CDR2 FQNEAQ, per germline (reference sequence). The V and J ends lost 1 base and 3 bases respectively, with 13 bases between them. The CDR3 protein is CASSLVVGLDKNIQYF. CDR3 bases: TGTGCCAGCAGCTTAGTGGTGGGACTGGACAAAAACATTCAGTACTTC.

The chain uses TRBV28 and TRBJ1-3; D gene unclear. Per germline, CDR1 MDHEN and CDR2 SYDVKM. This CDR3 contains 14 residues. The V end was cut by 2 bases, the J end by 2 bases, with 7 bases between. CDR3: CASSLGRAGNTIYF. CDR3 nucleotide sequence: TGTGCCAGCAGTTTAGGGAGGGCTGGAAACACCATATATTTT.

The chain employs TRBV27 and TRBJ2-1; TRBD2 is a possible D gene (6 bases). The ends were cut back, 6 bases at V and 4 bases at J, with 13 bases in the middle. The CDR3 has 14 residues. CDR1 is MNHEY and CDR2 is SMNVEV in the germline V gene (reference sequence). This chain's CDR3 is CASSGGLEYNEQFF. In DNA form, the CDR3 reads TGTGCCAGCAGCGGGGGATTGGAGTACAATGAGCAGTTCTTC.

The V call is TRBV7-8, the J call TRBJ2-1; D might be TRBD2 (7 bases). V lost 7 bases and J 4 bases, leaving 23 bases between the germline ends. In germline, CDR1 is SGHVS, CDR2 FQNEAQ. The CDR3 is 17 residues long. The CDR3 spells CASNVGGGVYFYNEQFF. The CDR3 bases are TGTGCCAGCAACGTAGGGGGGGGCGTTTACTTTTACAATGAGCAGTTCTTC.

V gene TRBV6-5 combines with J gene TRBJ1-3; the match to TRBD1 covers 8 bases. The trim removed 0 bases at V and 7 bases at J, leaving 5 bases unmatched. The germline CDR1 and CDR2 sequences are MNHEY and SVGAGI. The CDR3 contains 15 residues. The DNA for the CDR3 is TGTGCCAGCAGTTACTCGGGACAGGTAGAGAACACCATATATTTT. Translation: CASSYSGQVENTIYF.

The V and J genes are TRBV5-6 and TRBJ1-1, with no clear D. Trimming stripped 5 bases from V and 1 base from J, with 9 bases between. The V gene's germline CDR1 is SGHDT and CDR2 YYEEEE. This CDR3 region has 13 residues. In DNA form, the CDR3 reads TGTGCCAGCAGGAAAGAGAGGAACACTGAAGCTTTCTTT. Translated: CASRKERNTEAFF. The complete variable domain, with remaining parts taken from reference TRBV5-6 and TRBJ1-1, reads DAGVTQSPTHLIKTRGQQVTLRCSPKSGHDTVSWYQQALGQGPQFIFQYYEEEERQRGNFPDRFSGHQFPNYSSELNVNALLLGDSALYLCASRKERNTEAFFGQGTRLTVV.

This clone was counted many times. The chain links TRBV2 to TRBJ1-4, with 8 bases matching TRBD1. Trimming cost V 10 bases and J 4 bases; bases outside gene matches: 8. Germline V CDR1 and CDR2: SNHLY, FYNNEI. CDR3 length: 14 amino acids. The CDR3 DNA is TGTGCCACCAACACTGACAGGGGTAATGAAAAACTGTTTTTT. The encoded protein is CATNTDRGNEKLFF.

The chain recombines TRBV28 with TRBJ2-1; a weak D match, TRBD2 (5 bases). This CDR3 is 14 amino acids long. V was shortened by 5 bases and J by 8 bases, with 16 bases between the two germline ends. Germline V lookup: CDR1 MDHEN, CDR2 SYDVKM. CDR3 residues: CASSGGPYGDEQFF. CDR3 sequence (DNA): TGTGCCAGCAGTGGCGGGCCGTATGGCGATGAGCAGTTCTTC.

The chain has TRBV7-2 and TRBJ1-5; D uncertain. V was cut by 5 bases and J by 5 bases, with 7 bases left in between. Germline V lookup: CDR1 SGHTA, CDR2 FQGNSA. The CDR3 has 12 residues. The CDR3 DNA reads TGTGCCAGCAGCCTGGTAGATCAGCCCCAGCATTTT. This gives the protein CASSLVDQPQHF.

This clone was counted between two and nine times. CDR3 nucleotides: TGTGCCAGCAGCTTCCCAGGAGAAGCGGGGGGTGACACGCAGTATTTT. It translates to CASSFPGEAGGDTQYF. The J gene is TRBJ2-3, the V gene TRBV7-9; 9 positions match TRBD2. The germline V gene has CDR1 SEHNR and CDR2 FQNEAQ (reference sequence). CDR3 length: 16 amino acids. V shed 3 bases and J 9 bases; nucleotides not matched to a gene: 13.

This chain connects TRBV7-3 to TRBJ2-1, with TRBD2 identical over 7 bases. The germline CDR1 and CDR2 sequences are SGHTA and FQGTGA. J lost 5 bases, V lost 5 bases, and 9 bases had no gene match. This CDR3 region has 15 residues. The CDR3 here is CASSRSGGTHNEQFF. The CDR3, as DNA: TGTGCCAGCAGCCGTTCGGGGGGAACGCACAATGAGCAGTTCTTC.

The J gene is TRBJ2-5, the V gene TRBV2; 12 bases are a match to TRBD1. This CDR3 contains 15 residues. Trimming cost V 7 bases and J 4 bases; bases outside gene matches: 7. Germline V gene data show CDR1 as SNHLY and CDR2 as FYNNEI. The CDR3 nucleotides read TGTGCCAGCATCCGGGACAGGGGGCGAGCAGAGACCCAGTACTTC. As protein: CASIRDRGRAETQYF.

The chain carries TRBV11-2 and TRBJ2-7, with D possibly TRBD1 on 6 matching bases. V was pared by 6 bases and J by 11 bases, with 14 bases between. The CDR3 runs 11 residues. Germline CDR1 is SGHAT and CDR2 is FQNNGV. The CDR3 coding sequence is TGTGCCAGCAGTCAGGGGAACAGGGAGTACTTC. This sequence encodes CASSQGNREYF. Combining the CDR3 with reference TRBV11-2 and TRBJ2-7 gives the whole variable domain EAGVAQSPRYKIIEKRQSVAFWCNPISGHATLYWYQQILGQGPKLLIQFQNNGVVDDSQLPKDRFSAERLKGVDSTLKIQPAKLEDSAVYLCASSQGNREYFGPGTRLTVT.

The V call is TRBV6-5, the J call TRBJ2-7; D may be TRBD1 (6 bases). CDR1 MNHEY and CDR2 SVGAGI come from the germline V gene. This CDR3 contains 15 residues. Trimming cost V 7 bases and J 0 bases, with 16 bases left between them. The CDR3 nucleotides are TGTGCCAGCAATCCAACAGGGACGAGCTCCTACGAGCAGTACTTC. It is translated as CASNPTGTSSYEQYF.